One sample yielded the 8 T cell receptor beta chains listed below, sequenced in a study of T cells in women clearing cervical HPV infection. Repertoires were generated with immunoSEQ multiplex PCR, while TCRdb's copy carries only in-frame clones and drops some. Here the sample table reports tens of thousands of clones. Sequenced material: blood buffy coat. Source of these receptors: a woman aged 18 to 75 with a cervical HPV16 infection that either progressed to CIN3+ or cleared (not recorded which).

On this clone: Coverage ceases 3 residues before the CDR3 finishes, and the germline J gene fills in the end. This sequence joins TRBV19 and TRBJ2-2, with D maybe TRBD2 (5 bases). Trimming removed 7 bases from V and 1 base from J, with 10 bases in between. Germline loops: CDR1 LNHDA, CDR2 SQIVND (reference sequence). This CDR3 spans 14 amino acids. This CDR3 is CASKNGVNTGELFF. The CDR3 DNA, read in part, is TGTGCCAGTAAGAACGGGGTGAACACCGGGGAG.

Concerning this clone itself: The sequence runs out 3 residues before the end of the CDR3; the remainder is reconstructed from the germline J gene. This chain links TRBV5-6 with TRBJ1-2; TRBD1 agrees at 7 bases. Per the germline V gene, CDR1 is SGHDT and CDR2 is YYEEEE. CDR3 size: 12 residues. The V gene end was trimmed by 6 bases and the J gene end by 4 bases; junction bases not matched to a gene: 3. The CDR3 region is CASTGTAYGYTF. CDR3 DNA (partial): TGTGCCAGCACTGGGACAGCCTATGGC.

Regarding this clone: Read data end 3 residues before the CDR3 end; the end is taken from the germline J gene. This chain joins TRBV2 and TRBJ2-7; D is ambiguous. V shed 3 bases and J shed 0 bases, with 9 bases lying between them. Looked up from germline, CDR1 is SNHLY and CDR2 is FYNNEI. The CDR3 covers 14 residues. CDR3 residues: CASSEVHSSYEQYF. The sequenced part of the CDR3 DNA is TGTGCCAGCAGTGAGGTCCATAGCTCCTACGAG.

In the case of this clone: Coverage ceases 3 residues before the CDR3 finishes, and the germline J gene fills in the end. V and J are TRBV6-4 and TRBJ2-6; 8 nucleotides line up with TRBD1. Germline CDR1 MRHNA, CDR2 SNTAGT. This CDR3 is 15 amino acids long. The trim removed 3 bases at V and 2 bases at J, leaving 0 bases unmatched. The part of the CDR3 DNA that was read is TGTGCCAGCAGTGAACAGGGGGCTGGGGCCAACGTC. This gives the protein CASSEQGAGANV. The whole CDR3 region reads CASSEQGAGANVLTF.

With regard to this clone: The read terminates 3 residues ahead of where the CDR3 ends, so the germline J gene completes it. V and J are TRBV18 and TRBJ2-1; D remains unclear. Per germline, CDR1 KGHSH and CDR2 LQKENI. The CDR3 runs 15 residues. V was pared by 6 bases and J by 0 bases, with 12 bases between. The CDR3: CASSEAQSSYNEQFF. The sequenced CDR3 bases are TGTGCCAGCTCGGAAGCGCAGAGCTCCTACAATGAG.

Comments on this clone: The CDR3 extends 3 residues past the end of the read, so its final part is completed from the germline J gene. The rearrangement joins TRBV5-1 to TRBJ2-1, with a possible D match to TRBD1 (5 bases). The CDR3 sequence is 13 residues long. Trimming removed 0 bases at V and 9 bases at J, with 10 bases between. Germline CDR1 and CDR2: SGHRS and YFSETQ. CDR3 loop: CASSLGGALEQFF. The CDR3 DNA, read in part, is TGCGCCAGCAGCTTGGGTGGGGCGCTTGAG.

As to this clone: The read halts 3 residues ahead of the CDR3 end, with the missing end drawn from the germline J gene. The chain recombines TRBV7-7 with TRBJ2-2; D might be TRBD2 (5 bases). The V gene's germline CDR1 is SSHAT and CDR2 FNYEAQ (reference sequence). V lost 5 bases, J lost 7 bases, and 8 bases lay in between. This CDR3 comprises 12 residues. This CDR3 is CASSRGGGELFF. The sequenced part of the CDR3 DNA is TGTGCCAGCAGCCGGGGTGGCGGGGAG.

With respect to this clone: Sequencing ends 3 residues short of the CDR3 end; the germline J gene provides the rest. The gene calls are TRBV19 and TRBJ1-4; TRBD1 might be the D (5 bases). From germline, CDR1 is LNHDA and CDR2 SQIVND (reference sequence). There are 14 residues in the CDR3. Trimming removed 5 bases at V and 2 bases at J, with 9 bases between. The CDR3 sequence: CASSFSGTNEKLFF. The CDR3 DNA, read in part, is TGTGCCAGTAGTTTCTCAGGGACTAATGAAAAA.